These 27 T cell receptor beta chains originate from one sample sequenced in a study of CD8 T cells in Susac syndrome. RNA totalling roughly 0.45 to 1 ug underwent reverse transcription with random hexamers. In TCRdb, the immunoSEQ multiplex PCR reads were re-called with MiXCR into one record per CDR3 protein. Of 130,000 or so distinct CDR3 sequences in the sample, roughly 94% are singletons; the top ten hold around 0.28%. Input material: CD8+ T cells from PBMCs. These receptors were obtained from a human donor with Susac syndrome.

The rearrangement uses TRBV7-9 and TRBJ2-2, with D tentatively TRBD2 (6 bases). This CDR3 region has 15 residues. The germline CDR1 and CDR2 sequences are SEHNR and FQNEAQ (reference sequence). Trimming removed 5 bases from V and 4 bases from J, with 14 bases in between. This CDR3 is CASSQRRDSTGELFF. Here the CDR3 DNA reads TGTGCCAGCAGCCAAAGGCGGGACTCCACCGGGGAGCTGTTTTTT.

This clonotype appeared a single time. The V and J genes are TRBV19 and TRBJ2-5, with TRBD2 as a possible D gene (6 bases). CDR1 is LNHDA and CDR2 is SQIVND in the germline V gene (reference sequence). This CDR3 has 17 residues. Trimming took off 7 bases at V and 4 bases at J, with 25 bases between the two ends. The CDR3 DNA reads TGTGCCAGTACCGCACCAAAACCGGGGCCGGAGGGAGAGACCCAGTACTTC. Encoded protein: CASTAPKPGPEGETQYF.

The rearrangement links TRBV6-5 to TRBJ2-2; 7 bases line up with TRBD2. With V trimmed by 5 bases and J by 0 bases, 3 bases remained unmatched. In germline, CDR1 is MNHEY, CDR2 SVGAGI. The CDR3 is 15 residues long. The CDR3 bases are TGTGCCAGCAGTCCGGCGGGGGCGAACACCGGGGAGCTGTTTTTT. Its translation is CASSPAGANTGELFF.

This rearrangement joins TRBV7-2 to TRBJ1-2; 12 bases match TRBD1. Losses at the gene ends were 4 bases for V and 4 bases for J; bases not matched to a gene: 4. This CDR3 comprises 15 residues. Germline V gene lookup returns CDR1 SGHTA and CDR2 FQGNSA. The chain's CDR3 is CASSYGTGGIYGYTF. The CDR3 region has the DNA TGTGCCAGCAGCTACGGGACAGGGGGCATCTATGGCTACACCTTC.

The CDR3 DNA is TGCAGCTCGGGACAGGACTATGGCTACACCTTC. Its protein is CSSGQDYGYTF. The V call is TRBV29-1, the J call TRBJ1-2, with TRBD1 matching 8 bases. V lost 8 bases, J lost 3 bases, and 2 bases stayed unmatched. Germline V lookup: CDR1 SQVTM, CDR2 ANQGSEA. The CDR3 totals 11 residues.

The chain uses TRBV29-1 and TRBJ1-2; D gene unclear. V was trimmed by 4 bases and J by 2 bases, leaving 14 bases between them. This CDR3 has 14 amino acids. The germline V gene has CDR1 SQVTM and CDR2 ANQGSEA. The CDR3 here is CSVGSREQNYGYTF. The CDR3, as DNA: TGCAGCGTTGGTAGTCGGGAACAAAACTATGGCTACACCTTC.

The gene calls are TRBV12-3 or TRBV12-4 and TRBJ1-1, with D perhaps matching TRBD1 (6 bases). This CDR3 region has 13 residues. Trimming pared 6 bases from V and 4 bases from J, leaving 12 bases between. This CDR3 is CASSPTGSTEAFF. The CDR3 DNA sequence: TGTGCCAGCAGCCCGACAGGAAGCACTGAAGCTTTCTTT.

The CDR3 sequence is CSSLRPEIFTDTQYF. The CDR3 nucleotides are TGCAGCAGCCTCAGGCCAGAGATCTTCACAGATACGCAGTATTTT. The chain couples TRBV29-1 to TRBJ2-3; D not certain. Trimming left V 8 bases short and J 2 bases short, with 20 bases between. The CDR3 is 15 residues long. Germline V gives CDR1 SQVTM, CDR2 ANQGSEA.

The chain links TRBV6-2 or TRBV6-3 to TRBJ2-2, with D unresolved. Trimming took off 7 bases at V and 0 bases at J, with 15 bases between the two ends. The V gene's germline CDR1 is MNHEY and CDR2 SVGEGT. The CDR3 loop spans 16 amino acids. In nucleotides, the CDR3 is TGTGCCAGCATATCGCTTCACGATCCGAACACCGGGGAGCTGTTTTTT. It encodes CASISLHDPNTGELFF.

The CDR3 nucleotides read TGCAGTGTCGAAAAGGGGAGTACCGTCAACTATGGCTACACCTTC. Translated: CSVEKGSTVNYGYTF. The chain combines TRBV20-1 with TRBJ1-2; D is perhaps TRBD1 (5 bases). The germline V gene encodes CDR1 DFQATT and CDR2 SNEGSKA (reference sequence). The CDR3 loop spans 15 amino acids. V lost 7 bases to trimming and J lost 2 bases, with 20 bases between them.

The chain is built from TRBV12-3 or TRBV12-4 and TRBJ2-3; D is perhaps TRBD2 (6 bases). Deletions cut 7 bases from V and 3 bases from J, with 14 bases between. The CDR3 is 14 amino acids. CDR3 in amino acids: CASTNWGRTDTQYF. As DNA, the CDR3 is TGTGCCAGCACCAACTGGGGGAGGACAGATACGCAGTATTTT.

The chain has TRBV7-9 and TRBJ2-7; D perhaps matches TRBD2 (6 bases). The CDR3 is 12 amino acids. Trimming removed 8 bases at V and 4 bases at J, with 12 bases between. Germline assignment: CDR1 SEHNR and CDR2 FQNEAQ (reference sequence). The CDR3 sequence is CASDHGGYEQYF. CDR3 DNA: TGTGCCAGCGACCACGGAGGGTACGAGCAGTACTTC.

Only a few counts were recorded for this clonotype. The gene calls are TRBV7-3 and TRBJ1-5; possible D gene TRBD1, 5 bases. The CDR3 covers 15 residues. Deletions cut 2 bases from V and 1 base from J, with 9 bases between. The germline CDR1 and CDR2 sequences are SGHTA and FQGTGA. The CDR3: CASSLWGESNQPQHF. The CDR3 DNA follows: TGTGCCAGCAGCTTATGGGGGGAGAGCAATCAGCCCCAGCATTTT.

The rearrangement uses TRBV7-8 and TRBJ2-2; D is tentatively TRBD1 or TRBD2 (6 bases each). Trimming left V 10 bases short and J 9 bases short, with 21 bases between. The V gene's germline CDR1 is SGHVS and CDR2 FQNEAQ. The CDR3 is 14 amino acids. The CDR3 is CATLRGLSPRELFF. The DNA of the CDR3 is TGTGCCACCCTCAGGGGACTCAGTCCCCGGGAGCTGTTTTTT.

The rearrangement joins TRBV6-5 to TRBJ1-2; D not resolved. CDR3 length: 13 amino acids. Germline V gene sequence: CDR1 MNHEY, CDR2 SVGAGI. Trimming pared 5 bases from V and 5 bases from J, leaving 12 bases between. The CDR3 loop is CASSGSVGYGYTF. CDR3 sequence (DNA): TGTGCCAGCAGTGGCTCCGTTGGGTATGGCTACACCTTC.

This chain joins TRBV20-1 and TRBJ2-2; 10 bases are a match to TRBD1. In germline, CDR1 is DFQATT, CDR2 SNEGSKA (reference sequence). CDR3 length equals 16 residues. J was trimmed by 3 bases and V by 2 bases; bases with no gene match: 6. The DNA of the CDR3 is TGCAGTGCTAGACCATCGACAGGGGGCGACACCGGGGAGCTGTTTTTT. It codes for CSARPSTGGDTGELFF.

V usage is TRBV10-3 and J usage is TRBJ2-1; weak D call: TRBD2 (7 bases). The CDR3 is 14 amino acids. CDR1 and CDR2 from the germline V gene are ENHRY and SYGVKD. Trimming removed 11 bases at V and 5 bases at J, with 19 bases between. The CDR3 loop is CAVRRGAGDNEQFF. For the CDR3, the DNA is TGTGCCGTAAGACGGGGGGCCGGGGACAATGAGCAGTTCTTC.

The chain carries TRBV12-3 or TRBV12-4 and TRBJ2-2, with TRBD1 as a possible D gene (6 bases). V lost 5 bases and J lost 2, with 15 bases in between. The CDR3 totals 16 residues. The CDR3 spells CASSNPRGPNTGELFF. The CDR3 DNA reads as TGTGCCAGCAGTAACCCCAGGGGTCCCAACACCGGGGAGCTGTTTTTT.

CDR3 coding DNA: TGTGCCAGCAGCTTAGGTGGTAGCGGGGGCGGCTACGAGCAGTACTTC. Encoded protein: CASSLGGSGGGYEQYF. The rearrangement joins TRBV7-9 to TRBJ2-7; 9 positions agree with TRBD2. V gave up 1 base and J gave up 3 bases; unmatched junction bases: 7. The germline CDR1 and CDR2 sequences are SEHNR and FQNEAQ (reference sequence). The length of the CDR3 is 16 residues.

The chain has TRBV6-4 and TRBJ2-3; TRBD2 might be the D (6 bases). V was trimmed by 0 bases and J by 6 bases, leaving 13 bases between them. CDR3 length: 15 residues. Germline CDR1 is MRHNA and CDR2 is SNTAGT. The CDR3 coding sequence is TGTGCCAGCAGTGACTCAGCGGGCACCGTGGATACGCAGTATTTT. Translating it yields CASSDSAGTVDTQYF.

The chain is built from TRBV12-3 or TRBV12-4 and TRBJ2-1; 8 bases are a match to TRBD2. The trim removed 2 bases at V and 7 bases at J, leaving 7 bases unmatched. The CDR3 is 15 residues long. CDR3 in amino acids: CASSLPGGAVNEQFF. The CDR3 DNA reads TGTGCCAGCAGTTTACCCGGGGGGGCCGTTAATGAGCAGTTCTTC.

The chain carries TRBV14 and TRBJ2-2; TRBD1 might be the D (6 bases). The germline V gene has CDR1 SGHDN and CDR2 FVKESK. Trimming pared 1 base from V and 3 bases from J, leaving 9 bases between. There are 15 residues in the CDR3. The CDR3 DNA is TGTGCCAGCAGCCAAGTAGGGGGTTACACCGGGGAGCTGTTTTTT. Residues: CASSQVGGYTGELFF.

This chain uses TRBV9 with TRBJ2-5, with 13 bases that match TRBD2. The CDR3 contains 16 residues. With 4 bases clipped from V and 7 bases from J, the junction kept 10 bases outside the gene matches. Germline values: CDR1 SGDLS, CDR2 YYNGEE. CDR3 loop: CASSSRTSGGPGTQYF. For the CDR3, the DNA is TGTGCCAGCAGCTCCCGGACTAGCGGGGGCCCCGGGACCCAGTACTTC.

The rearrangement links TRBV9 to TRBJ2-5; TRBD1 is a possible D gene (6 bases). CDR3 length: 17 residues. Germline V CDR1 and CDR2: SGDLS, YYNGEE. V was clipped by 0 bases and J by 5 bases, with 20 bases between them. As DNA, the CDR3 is TGTGCCAGCAGCGTAGGACAGGCCCTTGGAGGAGCCGAGACCCAGTACTTC. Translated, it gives CASSVGQALGGAETQYF.

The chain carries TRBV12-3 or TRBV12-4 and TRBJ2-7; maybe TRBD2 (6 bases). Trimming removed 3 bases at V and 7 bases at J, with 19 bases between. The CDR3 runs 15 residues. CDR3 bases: TGTGCCAGCAGTTTTGTCCGGGACTCCCTACGAGAGCAGTACTTC. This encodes CASSFVRDSLREQYF.

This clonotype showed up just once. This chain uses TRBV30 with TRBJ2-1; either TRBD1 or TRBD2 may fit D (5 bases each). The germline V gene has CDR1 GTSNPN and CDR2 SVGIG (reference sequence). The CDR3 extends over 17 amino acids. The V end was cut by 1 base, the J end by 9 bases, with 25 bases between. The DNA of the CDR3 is TGTGCCTGGAGTGACCCTGCCGGGGCCCCGCCGAGGGGTGAGCAGTTCTTC. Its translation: CAWSDPAGAPPRGEQFF.

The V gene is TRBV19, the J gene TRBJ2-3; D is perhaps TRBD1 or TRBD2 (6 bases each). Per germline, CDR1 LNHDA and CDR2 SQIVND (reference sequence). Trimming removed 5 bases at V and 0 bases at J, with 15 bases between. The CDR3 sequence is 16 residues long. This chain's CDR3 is CASSLGGGLSTDTQYF. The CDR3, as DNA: TGTGCCAGTAGTCTAGGAGGGGGGCTGAGCACAGATACGCAGTATTTT.